This T cell receptor (beta chain) was observed in a study of spatial heterogeneity in lung cancer. Study details: Sequence detection consistently recorded a greater number of beta-chain than alpha-chain sequences.

Regarding time point: sample taken at primary tumor resection. TCRs were sequenced from unsorted whole RNA of tumor, nontumor lung or PBMC. The donors were some 70 patients with non-small cell lung cancer that was early-stage and untreated. This clonotype was observed a handful of times. TCRdb ran MiXCR on the 5' RACE reads and lists one entry per CDR3 protein. The data contain roughly 54,000 distinct CDR3 sequences, roughly 7.2% of them singletons. The specimen comprised PBMCs, sampled at surgery. The TCR comes from a female donor with early-stage non-small cell lung cancer.

The CDR3 nucleotides are TGTGCCAGCAGCAAAGGAGGTAGTGGAAGGGGACTGAACACTGAAGCTTTCTTT. Translated, it gives CASSKGGSGRGLNTEAFF. This sequence joins TRBV21-1 and TRBJ1-1; TRBD1 reflects the table's D call only, with no check against the DNA. TRBV21-1 is a pseudogene locus. This CDR3 has 18 amino acids.